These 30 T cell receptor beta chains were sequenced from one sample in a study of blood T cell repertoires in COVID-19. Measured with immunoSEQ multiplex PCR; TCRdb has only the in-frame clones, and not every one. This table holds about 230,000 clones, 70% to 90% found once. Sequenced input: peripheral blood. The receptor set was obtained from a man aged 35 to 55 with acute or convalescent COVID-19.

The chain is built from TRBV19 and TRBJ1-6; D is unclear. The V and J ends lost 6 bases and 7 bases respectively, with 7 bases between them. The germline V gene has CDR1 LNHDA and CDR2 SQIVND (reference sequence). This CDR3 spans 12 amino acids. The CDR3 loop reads CASSEENSPLHF. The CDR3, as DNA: TGTGCCAGTAGCGAGGAGAATTCACCCCTCCACTTT.

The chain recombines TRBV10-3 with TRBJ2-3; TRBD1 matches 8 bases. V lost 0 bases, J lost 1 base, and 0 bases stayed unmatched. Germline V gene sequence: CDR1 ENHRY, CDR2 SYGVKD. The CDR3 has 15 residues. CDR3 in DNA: TGTGCCATCAGTGAGTCGACAGGGGGCACAGATACGCAGTATTTT. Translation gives CAISESTGGTDTQYF.

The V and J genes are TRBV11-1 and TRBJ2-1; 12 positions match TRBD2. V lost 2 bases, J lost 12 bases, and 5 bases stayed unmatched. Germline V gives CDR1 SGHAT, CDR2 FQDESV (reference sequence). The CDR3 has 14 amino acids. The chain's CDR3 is CASSLLAGGFGQFF. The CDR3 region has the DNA TGTGCCAGCAGCTTACTAGCGGGGGGGTTCGGGCAGTTCTTC.

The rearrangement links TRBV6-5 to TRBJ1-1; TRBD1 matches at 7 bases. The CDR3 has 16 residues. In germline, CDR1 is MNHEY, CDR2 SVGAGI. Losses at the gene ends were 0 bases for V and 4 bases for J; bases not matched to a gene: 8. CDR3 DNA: TGTGCCAGCAGTTACTCTACGGAGGGGGCCGGCACTGAAGCTTTCTTT. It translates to CASSYSTEGAGTEAFF.

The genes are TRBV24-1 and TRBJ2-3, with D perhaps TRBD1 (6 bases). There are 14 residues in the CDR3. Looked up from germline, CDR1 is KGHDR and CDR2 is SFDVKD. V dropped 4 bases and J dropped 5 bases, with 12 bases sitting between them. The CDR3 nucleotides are TGTGCCACCAGTGAAACCCGACAGGTAGATACGCAGTATTTT. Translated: CATSETRQVDTQYF.

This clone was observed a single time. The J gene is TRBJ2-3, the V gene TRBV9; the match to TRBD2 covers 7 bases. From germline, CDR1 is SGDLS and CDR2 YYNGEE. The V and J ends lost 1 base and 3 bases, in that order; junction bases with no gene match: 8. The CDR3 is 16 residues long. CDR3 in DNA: TGTGCCAGCAGCGTACGGGGGGACGGGAATACAGATACGCAGTATTTT. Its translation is CASSVRGDGNTDTQYF.

CDR3 coding DNA: TGTGCCAGCAGCTACTCGGACAGGTTCTATGGCTACACCTTC. Amino acids: CASSYSDRFYGYTF. J is TRBJ1-2 and V is TRBV11-2; 7 bases align to TRBD1. V shed 4 bases and J 4 bases; nucleotides not matched to a gene: 6. The CDR3 runs 14 residues. Germline V gives CDR1 SGHAT, CDR2 FQNNGV.

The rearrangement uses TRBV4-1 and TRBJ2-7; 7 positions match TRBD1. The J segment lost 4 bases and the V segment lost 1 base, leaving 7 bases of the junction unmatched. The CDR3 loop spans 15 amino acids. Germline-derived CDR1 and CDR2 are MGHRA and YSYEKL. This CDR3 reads CASSQVTGARYEQYF. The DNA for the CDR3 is TGCGCCAGCAGCCAAGTTACAGGGGCAAGGTACGAGCAGTACTTC.

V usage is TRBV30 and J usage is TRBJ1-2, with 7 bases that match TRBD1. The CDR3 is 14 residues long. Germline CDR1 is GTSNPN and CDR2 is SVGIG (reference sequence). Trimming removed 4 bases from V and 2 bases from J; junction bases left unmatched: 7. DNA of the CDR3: TGTGCCTGGACCGGGACAGTTATCAACTATGGCTACACCTTC. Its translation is CAWTGTVINYGYTF.

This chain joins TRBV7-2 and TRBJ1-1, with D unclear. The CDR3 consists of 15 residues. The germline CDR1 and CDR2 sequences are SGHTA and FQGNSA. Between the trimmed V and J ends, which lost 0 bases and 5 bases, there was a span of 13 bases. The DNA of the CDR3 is TGTGCCAGCAGCTTAGCGGCGGGTTTTTGGACTGAAGCTTTCTTT. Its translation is CASSLAAGFWTEAFF.

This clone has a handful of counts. The CDR3 DNA is TGCGCCAGCAGCTTGGGGGGACAGGGGTATTCACCCCTCCACTTT. Encoded protein: CASSLGGQGYSPLHF. The V and J genes are TRBV5-1 and TRBJ1-6; 10 bases align to TRBD1. Germline V CDR1 and CDR2: SGHRS, YFSETQ. The ends lost 0 bases at V and 8 bases at J; junction bases unmatched: 2. This CDR3 comprises 15 residues. Full variable domain (remainder filled in from reference TRBV5-1 and TRBJ1-6): KAGVTQTPRYLIKTRGQQVTLSCSPISGHRSVSWYQQTPGQGLQFLFEYFSETQRNKGNFPGRFSGRQFSNSRSEMNVSTLELGDSALYLCASSLGGQGYSPLHFGNGTRLTVT.

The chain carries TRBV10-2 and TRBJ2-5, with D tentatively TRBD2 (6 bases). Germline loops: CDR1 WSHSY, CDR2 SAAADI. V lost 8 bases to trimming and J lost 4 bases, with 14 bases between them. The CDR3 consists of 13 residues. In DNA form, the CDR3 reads TGCGCCAGCGCCGGGGGAGCGATAGAGACCCAGTACTTC. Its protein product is CASAGGAIETQYF.

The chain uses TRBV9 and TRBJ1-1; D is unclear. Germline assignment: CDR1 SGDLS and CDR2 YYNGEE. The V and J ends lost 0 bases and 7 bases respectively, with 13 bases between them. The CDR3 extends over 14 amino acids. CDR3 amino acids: CASSVDPWANEAFF. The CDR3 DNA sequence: TGTGCCAGCAGCGTAGACCCCTGGGCGAATGAAGCTTTCTTT.

The CDR3 sequence: CASARDGNTYEQYF. For the CDR3, the DNA is TGCGCCAGCGCGCGGGACGGCAATACCTACGAGCAGTACTTC. The chain recombines TRBV5-1 with TRBJ2-7; the D gene is possibly TRBD2 (6 bases). V was trimmed by 7 bases and J by 2 bases, leaving 16 bases between them. The V gene's germline CDR1 is SGHRS and CDR2 YFSETQ. This CDR3 is built from 14 residues. Using reference TRBV5-1 and TRBJ2-7 for the parts outside the CDR3, the full variable domain is KAGVTQTPRYLIKTRGQQVTLSCSPISGHRSVSWYQQTPGQGLQFLFEYFSETQRNKGNFPGRFSGRQFSNSRSEMNVSTLELGDSALYLCASARDGNTYEQYFGPGTRLTVT.

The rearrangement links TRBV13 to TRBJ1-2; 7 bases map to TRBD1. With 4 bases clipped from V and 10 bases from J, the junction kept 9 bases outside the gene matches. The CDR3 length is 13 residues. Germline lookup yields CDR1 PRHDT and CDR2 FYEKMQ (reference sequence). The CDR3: CASSSRDRYHYTF. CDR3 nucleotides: TGTGCCAGCAGCTCCCGGGACAGATATCACTACACCTTC.

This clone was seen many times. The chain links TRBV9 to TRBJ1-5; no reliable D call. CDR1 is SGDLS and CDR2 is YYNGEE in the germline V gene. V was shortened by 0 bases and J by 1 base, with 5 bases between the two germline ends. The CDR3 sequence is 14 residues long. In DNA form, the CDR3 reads TGTGCCAGCAGCGTAGATGCGAGCAATCAGCCCCAGCATTTT. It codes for CASSVDASNQPQHF.

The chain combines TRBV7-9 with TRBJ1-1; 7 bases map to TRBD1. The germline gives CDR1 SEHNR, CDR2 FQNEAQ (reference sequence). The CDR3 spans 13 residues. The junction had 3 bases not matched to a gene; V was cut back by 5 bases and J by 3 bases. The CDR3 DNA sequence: TGTGCCAGCAGCAAGGGACAGCACACTGAAGCTTTCTTT. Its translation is CASSKGQHTEAFF.

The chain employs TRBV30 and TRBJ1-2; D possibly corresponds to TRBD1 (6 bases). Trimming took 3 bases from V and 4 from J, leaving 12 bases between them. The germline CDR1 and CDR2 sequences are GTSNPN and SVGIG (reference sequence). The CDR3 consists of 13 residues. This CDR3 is CAWSETGSYGYTF. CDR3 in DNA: TGTGCCTGGAGCGAAACAGGGAGCTATGGCTACACCTTC.

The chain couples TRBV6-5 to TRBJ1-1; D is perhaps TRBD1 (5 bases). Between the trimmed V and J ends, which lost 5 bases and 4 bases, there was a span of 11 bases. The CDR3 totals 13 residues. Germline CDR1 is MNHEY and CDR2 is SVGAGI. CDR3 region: CASSPGGGTEAFF. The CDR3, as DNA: TGTGCCAGCAGTCCCGGGGGTGGCACTGAAGCTTTCTTT.

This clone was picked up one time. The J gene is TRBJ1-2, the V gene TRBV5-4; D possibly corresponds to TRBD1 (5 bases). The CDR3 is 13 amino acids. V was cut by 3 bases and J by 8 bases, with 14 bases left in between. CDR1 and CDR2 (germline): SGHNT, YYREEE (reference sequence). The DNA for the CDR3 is TGTGCCAGCAGCTGGACCCAGGGTGCCGGCTACACCTTC. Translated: CASSWTQGAGYTF.

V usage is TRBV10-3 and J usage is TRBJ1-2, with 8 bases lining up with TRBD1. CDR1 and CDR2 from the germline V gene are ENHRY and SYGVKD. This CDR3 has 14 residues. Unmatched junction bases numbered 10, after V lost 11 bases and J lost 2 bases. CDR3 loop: CAVQTGGSNYGYTF. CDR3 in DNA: TGTGCCGTACAAACAGGGGGATCAAACTATGGCTACACCTTC.

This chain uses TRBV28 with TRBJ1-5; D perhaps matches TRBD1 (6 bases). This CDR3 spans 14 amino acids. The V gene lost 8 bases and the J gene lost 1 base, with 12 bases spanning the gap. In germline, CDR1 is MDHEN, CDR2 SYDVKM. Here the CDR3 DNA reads TGTGCCAGCCTTACAGGGTCAAGCAATCAGCCCCAGCATTTT. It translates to CASLTGSSNQPQHF.

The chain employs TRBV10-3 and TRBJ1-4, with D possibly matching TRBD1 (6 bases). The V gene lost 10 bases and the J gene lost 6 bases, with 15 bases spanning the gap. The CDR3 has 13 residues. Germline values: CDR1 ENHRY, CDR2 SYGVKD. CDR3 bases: TGTGCCACCATGACAGGTGGTGATGAAAAACTGTTTTTT. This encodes CATMTGGDEKLFF.

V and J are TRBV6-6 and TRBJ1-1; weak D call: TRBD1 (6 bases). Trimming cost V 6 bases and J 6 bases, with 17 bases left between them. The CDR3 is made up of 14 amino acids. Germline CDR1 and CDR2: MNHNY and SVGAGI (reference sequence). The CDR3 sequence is CASSRDTNSPEAFF. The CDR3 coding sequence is TGTGCCAGCAGCCGGGACACGAACTCACCTGAAGCTTTCTTT.

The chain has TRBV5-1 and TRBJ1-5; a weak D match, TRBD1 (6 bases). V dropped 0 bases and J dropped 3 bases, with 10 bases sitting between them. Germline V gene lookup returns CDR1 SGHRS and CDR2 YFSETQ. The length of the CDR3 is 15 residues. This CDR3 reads CASSLEGGDNQPQHF. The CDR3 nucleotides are TGCGCCAGCAGCTTGGAGGGGGGGGACAATCAGCCCCAGCATTTT.

CDR3 in amino acids: CASGFRGDTQYF. CDR3 bases: TGTGCTAGTGGTTTCCGGGGGGATACGCAGTATTTT. The V and J genes are TRBV12-5 and TRBJ2-3; TRBD2 is a possible D gene (6 bases). Germline-derived CDR1 and CDR2 are LGHNT and FRNRAP. Trimming took 3 bases from V and 6 from J, leaving 7 bases between them. This CDR3 comprises 12 residues.

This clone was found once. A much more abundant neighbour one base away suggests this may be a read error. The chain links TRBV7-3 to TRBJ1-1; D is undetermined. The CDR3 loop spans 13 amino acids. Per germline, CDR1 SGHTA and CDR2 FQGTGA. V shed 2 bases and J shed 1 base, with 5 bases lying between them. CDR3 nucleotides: TGTGCCAGCAGCTTACAGGAGAACACTGAAGCTTTCTTT. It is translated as CASSLQENTEAFF.

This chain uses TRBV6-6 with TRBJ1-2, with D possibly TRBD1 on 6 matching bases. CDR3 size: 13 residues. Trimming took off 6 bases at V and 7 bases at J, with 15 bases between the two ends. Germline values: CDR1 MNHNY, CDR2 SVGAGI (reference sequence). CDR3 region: CASRRDTGPGYTF. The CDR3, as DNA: TGTGCCAGCAGACGAGATACAGGGCCTGGCTACACCTTC.

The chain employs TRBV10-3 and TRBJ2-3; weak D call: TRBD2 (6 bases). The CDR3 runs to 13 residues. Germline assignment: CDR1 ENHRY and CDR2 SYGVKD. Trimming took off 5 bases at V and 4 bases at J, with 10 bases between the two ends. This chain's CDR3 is CAISSGEADTQYF. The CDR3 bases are TGTGCCATCAGTTCTGGGGAGGCAGATACGCAGTATTTT.

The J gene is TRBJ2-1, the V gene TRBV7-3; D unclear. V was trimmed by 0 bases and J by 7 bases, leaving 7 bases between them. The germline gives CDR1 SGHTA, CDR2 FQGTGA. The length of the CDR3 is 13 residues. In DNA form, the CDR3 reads TGTGCCAGCAGCTTAACCCATGAGAATGAGCAGTTCTTC. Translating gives CASSLTHENEQFF.